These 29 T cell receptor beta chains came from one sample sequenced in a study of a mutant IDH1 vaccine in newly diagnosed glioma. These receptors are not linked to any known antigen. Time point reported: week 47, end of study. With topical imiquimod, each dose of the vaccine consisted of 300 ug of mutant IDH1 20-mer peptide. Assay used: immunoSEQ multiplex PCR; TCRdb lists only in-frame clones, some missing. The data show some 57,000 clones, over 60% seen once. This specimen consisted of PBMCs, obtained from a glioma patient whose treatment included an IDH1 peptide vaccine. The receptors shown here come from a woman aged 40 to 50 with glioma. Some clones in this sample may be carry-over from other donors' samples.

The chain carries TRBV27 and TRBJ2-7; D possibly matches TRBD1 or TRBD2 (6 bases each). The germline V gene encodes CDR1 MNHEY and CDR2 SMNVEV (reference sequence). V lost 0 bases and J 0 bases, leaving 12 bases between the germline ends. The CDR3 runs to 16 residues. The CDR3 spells CASSLSRGDSSYEQYF. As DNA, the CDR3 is TGTGCCAGCAGTTTATCGAGGGGGGACTCCTCCTACGAGCAGTACTTC.

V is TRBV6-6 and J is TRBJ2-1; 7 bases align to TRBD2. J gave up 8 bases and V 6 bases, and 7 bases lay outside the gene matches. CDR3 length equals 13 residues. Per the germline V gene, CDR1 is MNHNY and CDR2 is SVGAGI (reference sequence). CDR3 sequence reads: CASSREGGYEQFF. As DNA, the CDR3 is TGTGCCAGCAGCAGGGAGGGAGGGTATGAGCAGTTCTTC.

The CDR3: CASSDRPSLGNTIYF. The CDR3 DNA follows: TGTGCCAGCAGTGACCGACCGTCCCTGGGAAACACCATATATTTT. This sequence joins TRBV6-1 and TRBJ1-3; D is unclear. Germline CDR1 MNHNS, CDR2 SASEGT. This CDR3 has 15 residues. V dropped 3 bases and J dropped 4 bases, with 13 bases sitting between them.

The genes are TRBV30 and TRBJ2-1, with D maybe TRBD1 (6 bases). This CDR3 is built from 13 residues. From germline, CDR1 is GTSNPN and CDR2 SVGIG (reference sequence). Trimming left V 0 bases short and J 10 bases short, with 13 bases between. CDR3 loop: CAWSVKQGQEQFF. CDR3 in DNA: TGTGCCTGGAGTGTCAAGCAGGGGCAAGAGCAGTTCTTC.

The DNA of the CDR3 is TGTGCCAGCAGATTTCACGGGGGCTCTGGCTACACCTTC. Protein sequence: CASRFHGGSGYTF. The J gene is TRBJ1-2, the V gene TRBV27, with a tentative D call TRBD1 (6 bases). Trimming took off 6 bases at V and 7 bases at J, with 15 bases between the two ends. Germline V lookup: CDR1 MNHEY, CDR2 SMNVEV (reference sequence). The CDR3 contains 13 residues.

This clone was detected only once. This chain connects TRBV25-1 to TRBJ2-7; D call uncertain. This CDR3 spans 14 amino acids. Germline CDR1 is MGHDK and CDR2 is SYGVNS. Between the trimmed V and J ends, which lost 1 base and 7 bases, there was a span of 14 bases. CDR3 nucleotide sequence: TGTGCCAGCAGTGAATTGGTGCCCTTGAGGGAGCAGTACTTC. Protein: CASSELVPLREQYF.

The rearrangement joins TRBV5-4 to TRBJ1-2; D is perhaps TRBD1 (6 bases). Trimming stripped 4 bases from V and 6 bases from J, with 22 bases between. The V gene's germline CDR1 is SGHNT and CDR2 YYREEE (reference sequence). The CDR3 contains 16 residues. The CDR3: CASSPSGGIKRDGYTF. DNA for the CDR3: TGTGCCAGCAGCCCCTCGGGGGGCATTAAGAGGGATGGCTACACCTTC. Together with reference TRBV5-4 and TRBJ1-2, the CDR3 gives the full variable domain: ETGVTQSPTHLIKTRGQQVTLRCSSQSGHNTVSWYQQALGQGPQFIFQYYREEENGRGNFPPRFSGLQFPNYSSELNVNALELDDSALYLCASSPSGGIKRDGYTFGSGTRLTVV.

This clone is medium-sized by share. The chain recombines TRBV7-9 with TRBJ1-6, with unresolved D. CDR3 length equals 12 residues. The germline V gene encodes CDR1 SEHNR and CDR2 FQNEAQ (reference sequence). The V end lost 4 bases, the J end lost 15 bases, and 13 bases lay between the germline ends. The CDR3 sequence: CASSSASLRLHF. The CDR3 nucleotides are TGTGCCAGCAGCTCGGCAAGTTTGCGCCTCCACTTT.

As DNA, the CDR3 is TGTGCCAGCCTAGTGGCGGGGGGGCGAGATACGCAGTATTTT. It specifies CASLVAGGRDTQYF. The V and J genes are TRBV2 and TRBJ2-3, with TRBD2 matching over 9 bases. Germline CDR1 is SNHLY and CDR2 is FYNNEI. V was pared by 8 bases and J by 5 bases, with 8 bases of the junction left unmatched. CDR3 size: 14 residues.

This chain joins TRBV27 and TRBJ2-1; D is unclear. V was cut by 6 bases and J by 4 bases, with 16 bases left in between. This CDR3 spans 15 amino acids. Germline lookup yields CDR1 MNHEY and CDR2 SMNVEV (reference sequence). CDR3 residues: CASSRQTEPYNEQFF. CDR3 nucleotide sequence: TGTGCCAGCAGCCGTCAAACGGAACCGTACAATGAGCAGTTCTTC.

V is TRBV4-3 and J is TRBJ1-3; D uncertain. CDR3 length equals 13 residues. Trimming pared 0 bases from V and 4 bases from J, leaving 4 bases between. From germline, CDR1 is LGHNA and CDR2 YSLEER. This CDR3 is CASSQERGNTIYF. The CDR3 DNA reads TGCGCCAGCAGCCAAGAACGGGGAAACACCATATATTTT.

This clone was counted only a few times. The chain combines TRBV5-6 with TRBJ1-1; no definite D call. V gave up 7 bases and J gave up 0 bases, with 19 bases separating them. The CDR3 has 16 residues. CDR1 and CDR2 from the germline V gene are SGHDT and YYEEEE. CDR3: CASAIESPRMNTEAFF. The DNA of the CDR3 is TGTGCCAGCGCCATAGAAAGTCCCAGGATGAACACTGAAGCTTTCTTT.

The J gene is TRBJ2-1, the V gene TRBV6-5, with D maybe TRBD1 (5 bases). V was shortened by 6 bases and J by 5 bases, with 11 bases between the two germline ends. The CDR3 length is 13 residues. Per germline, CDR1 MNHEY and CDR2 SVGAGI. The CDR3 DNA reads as TGTGCCAGCAGACCGGACATAGACAATGAGCAGTTCTTC. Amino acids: CASRPDIDNEQFF.

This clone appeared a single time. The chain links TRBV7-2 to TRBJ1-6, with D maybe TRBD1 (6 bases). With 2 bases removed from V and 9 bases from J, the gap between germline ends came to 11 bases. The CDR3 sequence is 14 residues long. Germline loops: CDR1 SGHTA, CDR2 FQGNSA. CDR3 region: CASSLNGGFSPLHF. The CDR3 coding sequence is TGTGCCAGCAGCTTAAACGGGGGCTTTTCACCCCTCCACTTT. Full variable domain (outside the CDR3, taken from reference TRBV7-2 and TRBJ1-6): GAGVSQSPSNKVTEKGKDVELRCDPISGHTALYWYRQSLGQGLEFLIYFQGNSAPDKSGLPSDRFSAERTGGSVSTLTIQRTQQEDSAVYLCASSLNGGFSPLHFGNGTRLTVT.

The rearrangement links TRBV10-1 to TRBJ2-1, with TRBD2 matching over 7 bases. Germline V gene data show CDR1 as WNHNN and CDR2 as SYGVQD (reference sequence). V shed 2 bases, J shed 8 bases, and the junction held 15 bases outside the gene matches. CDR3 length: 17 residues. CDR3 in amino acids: CASSEALHGEGIDEQFF. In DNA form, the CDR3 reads TGCGCCAGCAGTGAGGCCCTCCACGGGGAGGGTATCGATGAGCAGTTCTTC.

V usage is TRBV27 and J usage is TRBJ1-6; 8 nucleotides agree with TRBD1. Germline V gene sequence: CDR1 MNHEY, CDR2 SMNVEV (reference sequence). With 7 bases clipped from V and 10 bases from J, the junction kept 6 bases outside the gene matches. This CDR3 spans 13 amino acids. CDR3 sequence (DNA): TGTGCCAGCATGACAGGGGTCCACTCACCCCTCCACTTT. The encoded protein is CASMTGVHSPLHF.

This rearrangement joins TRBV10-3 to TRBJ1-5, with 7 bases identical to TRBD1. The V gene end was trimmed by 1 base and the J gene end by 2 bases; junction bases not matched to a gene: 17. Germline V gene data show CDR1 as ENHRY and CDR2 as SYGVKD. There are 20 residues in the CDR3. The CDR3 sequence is CAISEFGARGIKVGNQPQHF. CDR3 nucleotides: TGTGCCATCAGTGAGTTTGGGGCCAGGGGGATCAAGGTAGGCAATCAGCCCCAGCATTTT.

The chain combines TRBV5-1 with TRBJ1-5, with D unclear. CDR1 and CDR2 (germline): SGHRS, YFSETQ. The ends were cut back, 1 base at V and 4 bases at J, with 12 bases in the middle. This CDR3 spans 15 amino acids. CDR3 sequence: CASSLFGDSNQPQHF. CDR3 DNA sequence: TGCGCCAGCAGCTTGTTCGGGGATTCAAATCAGCCCCAGCATTTT.

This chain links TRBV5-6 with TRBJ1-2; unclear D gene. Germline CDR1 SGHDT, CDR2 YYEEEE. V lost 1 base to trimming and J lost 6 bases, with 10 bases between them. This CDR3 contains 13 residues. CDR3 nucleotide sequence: TGTGCCAGCAGCTTGATCAGGTTGGATGGCTACACCTTC. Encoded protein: CASSLIRLDGYTF.

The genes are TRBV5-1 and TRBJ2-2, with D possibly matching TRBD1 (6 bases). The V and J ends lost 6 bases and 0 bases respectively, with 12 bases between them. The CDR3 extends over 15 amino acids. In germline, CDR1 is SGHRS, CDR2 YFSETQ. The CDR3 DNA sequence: TGCGCCAGCACCCGGGACATATCGAACACCGGGGAGCTGTTTTTT. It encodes CASTRDISNTGELFF. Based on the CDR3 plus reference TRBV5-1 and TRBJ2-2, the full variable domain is KAGVTQTPRYLIKTRGQQVTLSCSPISGHRSVSWYQQTPGQGLQFLFEYFSETQRNKGNFPGRFSGRQFSNSRSEMNVSTLELGDSALYLCASTRDISNTGELFFGEGSRLTVL.

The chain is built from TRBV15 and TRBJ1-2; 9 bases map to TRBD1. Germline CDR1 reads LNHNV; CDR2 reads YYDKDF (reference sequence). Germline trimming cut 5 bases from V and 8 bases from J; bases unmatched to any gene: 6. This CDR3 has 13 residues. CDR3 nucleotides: TGTGCCACCAGCCGGGACAGGGTTATCGGCTACACCTTC. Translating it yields CATSRDRVIGYTF. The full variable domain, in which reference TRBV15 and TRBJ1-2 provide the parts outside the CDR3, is DAMVIQNPRYQVTQFGKPVTLSCSQTLNHNVMYWYQQKSSQAPKLLFHYYDKDFNNEADTPDNFQSRRPNTSFCFLDIRSPGLGDTAMYLCATSRDRVIGYTFGSGTRLTVV.

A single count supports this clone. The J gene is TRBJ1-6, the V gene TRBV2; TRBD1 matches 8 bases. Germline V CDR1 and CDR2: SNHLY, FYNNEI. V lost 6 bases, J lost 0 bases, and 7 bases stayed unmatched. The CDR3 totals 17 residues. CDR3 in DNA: TGTGCCAGCAGACCCGGACAGGGAAGCTCCTATAATTCACCCCTCCACTTT. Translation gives CASRPGQGSSYNSPLHF.

The CDR3 reads CAWSVGGTGGSPLHF. The CDR3 nucleotides are TGTGCCTGGAGTGTGGGTGGGACAGGGGGTTCACCCCTCCACTTT. The chain carries TRBV30 and TRBJ1-6, with 11 nucleotides matching TRBD1. The length of the CDR3 is 15 residues. The germline V gene has CDR1 GTSNPN and CDR2 SVGIG (reference sequence). V shed 0 bases, J shed 9 bases, and the junction held 4 bases outside the gene matches.

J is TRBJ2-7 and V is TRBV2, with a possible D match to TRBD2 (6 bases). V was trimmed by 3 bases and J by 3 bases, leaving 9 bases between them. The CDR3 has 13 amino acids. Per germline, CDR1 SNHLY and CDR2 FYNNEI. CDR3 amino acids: CASSDRRVYEQYF. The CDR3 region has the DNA TGTGCCAGCAGTGATAGGAGGGTCTACGAGCAGTACTTC.

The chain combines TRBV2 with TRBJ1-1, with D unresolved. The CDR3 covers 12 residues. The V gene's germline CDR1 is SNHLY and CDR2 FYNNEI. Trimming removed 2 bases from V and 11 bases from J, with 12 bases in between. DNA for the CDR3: TGTGCCAGCAGTGAACTCCCATCTTGGGCTTTCTTT. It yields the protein CASSELPSWAFF.

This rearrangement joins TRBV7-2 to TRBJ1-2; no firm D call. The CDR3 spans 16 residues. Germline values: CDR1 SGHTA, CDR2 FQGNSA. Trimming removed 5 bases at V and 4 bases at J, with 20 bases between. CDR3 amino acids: CASSKPVPLAPYGYTF. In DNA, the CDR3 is TGTGCCAGCAGCAAACCGGTGCCACTCGCCCCCTATGGCTACACCTTC. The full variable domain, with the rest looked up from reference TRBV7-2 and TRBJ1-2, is GAGVSQSPSNKVTEKGKDVELRCDPISGHTALYWYRQSLGQGLEFLIYFQGNSAPDKSGLPSDRFSAERTGGSVSTLTIQRTQQEDSAVYLCASSKPVPLAPYGYTFGSGTRLTVV.

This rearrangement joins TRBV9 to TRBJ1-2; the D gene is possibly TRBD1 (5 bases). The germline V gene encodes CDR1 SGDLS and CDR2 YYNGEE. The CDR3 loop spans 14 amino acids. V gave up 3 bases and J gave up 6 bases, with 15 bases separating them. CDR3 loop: CASSAYQGTDGYTF. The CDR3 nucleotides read TGTGCCAGCAGCGCGTATCAGGGTACCGATGGCTACACCTTC.

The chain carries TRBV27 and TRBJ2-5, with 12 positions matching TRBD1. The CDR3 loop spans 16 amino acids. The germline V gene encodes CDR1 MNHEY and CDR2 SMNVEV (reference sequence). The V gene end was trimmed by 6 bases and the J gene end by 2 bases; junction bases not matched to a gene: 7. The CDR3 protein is CASSYGTGGGQETQYF. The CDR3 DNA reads TGTGCCAGCAGCTACGGGACAGGGGGCGGTCAAGAGACCCAGTACTTC.

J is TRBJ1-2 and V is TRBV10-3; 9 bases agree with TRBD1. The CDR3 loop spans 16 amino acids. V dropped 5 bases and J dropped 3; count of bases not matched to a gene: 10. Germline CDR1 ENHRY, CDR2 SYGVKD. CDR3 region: CAISRPPQGADYGYTF. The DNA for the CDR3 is TGTGCCATCAGTCGACCACCACAGGGGGCGGACTATGGCTACACCTTC.